This T cell receptor (beta chain) was retrieved from a study of blood T cell repertoires in COVID-19. Study information: Italy, Spain and the United States were the sources of the convalescent and acute COVID-19 samples. From T cells, B-cell-depleted T cells, or PBMCs came the material, which was cDNA or gDNA.

CDR3 length equals 13 residues. From germline, CDR1 is SGHKS and CDR2 YYEKEE (reference sequence). V shed 2 bases and J shed 5 bases, with 10 bases lying between them. Per the original data handling: Amplification of reference gene primers was used by the study to estimate nucleated cell counts. Produced via immunoSEQ multiplex PCR; TCRdb's table is partial and in-frame only. Clone size and the V and J calls come from that table; the DNA yielded D and trimming. The sample has 360,000 or so clones; 85% to 90% are singletons. The chain uses TRBV5-5 and TRBJ2-5; TRBD2 might be the D (5 bases). This sequence was found in a man between 18 and 35 years old with active or convalescent COVID-19. The sequenced sample was peripheral blood. CDR3 DNA sequence: TGTGCCAGCAGCTTTGGGAGCAAGGAGACCCAGTACTTC. It yields the protein CASSFGSKETQYF.